Given below is one T cell receptor beta chain in context. The CDR3 covers 13 residues. With 0 bases removed from V and 4 bases from J, the gap between germline ends came to 5 bases. Germline assignment: CDR1 SGHRS and CDR2 YFSETQ. This sample stems from a study of lymphopenia after photon versus proton radiotherapy. TCRdb's table, derived via immunoSEQ multiplex PCR, lists solely in-frame clones and lacks some. Of some 70,000 clones in the sample, 87% were seen once. Specimen: peripheral blood, collected from a patient treated with proton-based radiotherapy. The rearrangement uses TRBV5-1 and TRBJ2-1; D is ambiguous. The TCR sequence derives from a man at least 80 years old with esophageal cancer. The CDR3 nucleotides are TGCGCCAGCAGCTTGGGCAAGTACAATGAGCAGTTCTTC. Amino acids: CASSLGKYNEQFF. The whole variable domain, remainder taken from reference TRBV5-1 and TRBJ2-1, is KAGVTQTPRYLIKTRGQQVTLSCSPISGHRSVSWYQQTPGQGLQFLFEYFSETQRNKGNFPGRFSGRQFSNSRSEMNVSTLELGDSALYLCASSLGKYNEQFFGPGTRLTVL.